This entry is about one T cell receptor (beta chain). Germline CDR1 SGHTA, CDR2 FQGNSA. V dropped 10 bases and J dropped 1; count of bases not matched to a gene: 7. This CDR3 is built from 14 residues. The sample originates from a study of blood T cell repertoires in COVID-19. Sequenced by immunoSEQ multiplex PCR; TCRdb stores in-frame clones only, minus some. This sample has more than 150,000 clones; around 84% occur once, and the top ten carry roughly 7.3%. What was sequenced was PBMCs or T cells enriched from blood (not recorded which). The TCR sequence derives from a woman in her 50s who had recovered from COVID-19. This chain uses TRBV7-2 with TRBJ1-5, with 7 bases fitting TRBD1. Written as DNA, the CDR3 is TGTGCCACGGGGGACAGCTCGAGCAATCAGCCCCAGCATTTT. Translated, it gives CATGDSSSNQPQHF.